This record concerns one TCR beta chain sequence. Its antigen specificity is not known. No much larger clone exists at a distance of one base, and base qualities are not known. At the DNA level, this CDR3 is encoded by other sequences in the same sample as well. This sample stems from a study of shared clonotypes between healthy human individuals (dated by TCRdb to 2018 to 2021). About the investigation overall: The cohort included three men and a couple of women between 18 and 49 years of age. Blood TCR repertoires of five healthy adults were deeply sequenced to estimate repertoire size and the extent of clonotype sharing between individuals. Leukapheresis yielded between about 0.9 and 9 billion PBMCs per donor. Per donor, three plates each were used for CD4 naive and CD4 memory, two for CD8 naive, and one for CD8 memory. Different laboratories and diverse techniques were used to prepare libraries and sequence TCR repertoires, to increase sequencing depth and limit assay-specific biases.

CD8 naive samples were CD45RO-negative cells positively selected for CCR7, giving a CD45RA+CCR7+ population that excluded TemRA cells. The donors were healthy, HIV-negative adults who had no recently reported acute infections or vaccinations. Every donor was a Caucasian adult residing in Nashville, Tennessee, USA. Blood was collected by leukapheresis, and PBMCs were isolated by Ficoll-Histopaque density gradient centrifugation and then cryopreserved in liquid nitrogen vapor phase. Analytical flow cytometry was used to check the purity and quantity of each magnetically sorted T cell population. Genomic DNA was isolated from each sorted fraction and quantified by UV absorbance on a Nanodrop 2000c. Via the germline V gene, CDR1 is SGHAT and CDR2 FQNNGV. Taken from cysteine to phenylalanine, the CDR3 has 12 residues. The retained sequence is limited to the CDR3, 36 bases, with the frame set at the first base. Trimming removed 6 bases from V and 3 bases from J, leaving 9 bases between the germline ends.

Study-wide findings and limitations: Compared with non-shared clonotypes, the clonotypes found in all four sorted-subset donors had higher generation probabilities. Sampling was restricted to blood, and TCR repertoires in tissue are likely to differ from TCR repertoires in blood. Rarefaction of sorted-subset datasets indicated incomplete sequencing despite the large sequencing depth. Larger estimated clonotype richness was generally found for naive subsets than for memory subsets. Based on pairwise subsampling, the degree of clonotype sharing among donors was expected to be affected by sequencing depth. Because the study included a small number of donors, the genetic and exposure-history diversity represented was limited. When several donors were compared, the shared fraction of clonotypes was about 5.2% for naive CD4, about 4% for naive CD8, more than 2% for memory CD4, and 0.35% to 0.4% for memory CD8.

Using the deep immunoSEQ assay, multiplex PCR amplified TCR CDR3 regions from genomic DNA. Genomic DNA extracted from each cell subset was distributed evenly over all wells of several immunoSEQ 96-well plates, and each plate served as one replicate. Each replicate PCR for sorted subsets received 200 ng genomic DNA, equal to about 30,000 T cell genomes. Purified libraries were quantified with a Qubit 3.0 fluorometer, sized on a Bioanalyzer 2100, and re-quantified with the KAPA Library Quantification kit. Each immunoSEQ 96-well plate was sequenced on its own single-read 150-cycle Illumina NextSeq 550 flow cell. Concerning the study's data processing: The immunoSEQ output contained only junctional sequences without quality scores, so filtering could not match that applied to full-length reads. Sequences were annotated with PyIR, a Python wrapper for IgBLAST v1.9, using IMGT germline references to assign V/J genes and CDR3. Reads were filtered out if the reads had weak V/J assignments (E-value above 1e-6), no CDR3, stop codons, out-of-frame junctions, or ambiguous translated residues. V3J clonotypes were defined as sequences sharing the same inferred V gene, J gene, and CDR3 amino acid sequence. To compute the percentage overlap between repertoires, the number of shared unique clonotypes was divided by the size of the smaller repertoire. Repertoire richness was assessed with RTK rarefaction, the Chao1 estimator, and Recon v2.1 estimates of unobserved clonotypes. OLGA was used to compute generation probabilities for all TCRbeta clonotypes that the gDNA method yielded from four donors. TCRdb took over this immuneACCESS table, retaining in-frame rearrangements with V and J assigned. Such tables are incomplete; in checked studies, under half of the missing clones stem from an unresolved V gene, and the remainder is unexplained. V and J calls and clone size are as listed in that table; D and trimming were resolved from the DNA. The sample has about 2 million clones on record, approximately 94% of them singletons. The top ten clonotypes cover around 1.1% of the sample.

The source material was naive CD8+ T cells sorted from blood. The cell subset or site label, read with the paper, signifies: CD45RA+CCR7+. This receptor chain uses TRBV11-2 and TRBJ2-7, and TRBD1 may be the D gene, going by 6 matching bases. This receptor was identified in a man in his late teens or twenties in good health. The CDR3 region reads CASSQDSYEQYF. In nucleotide form, the sequence is TGTGCCAGCAGTCAGGACAGCTACGAGCAGTACTTC.